The T cell receptor (beta chain) described here comes from a study of cytomegalovirus exposure and HLA in healthy donors. Findings and caveats of the study: Fewer N-insertions than the approximately 700-donor mean were reportedly shown by an Asian-associated ancestry cluster in a later analysis. It was confirmed in vitro that a few of the CMV-associated chains were specific for CMV antigens. A link between a missense DCLRE1C variant and TCR beta V- and J-gene trimming emerged from a later analysis.

To note about this clone: The target antigen is unknown.

Germline values: CDR1 LNHDA, CDR2 SQIVND (reference sequence). The CDR3 is made up of 17 amino acids. J gave up 0 bases and V 5 bases, and 7 bases lay outside the gene matches. The PCR was carried out with 60 Vbeta primers and 13 Jbeta primers. Source study methods: Later work found 80 million or so unique TCR beta chains, with roughly 11 million shared. TCRdb's copy holds only in-frame clones and misses some; the assay was immunoSEQ multiplex PCR. V and J calls and clone size come straight from that table; D and trimming were deduced from the DNA. This specimen shows about 120,000 clones; the ten leading clones hold about 3.5%.

The chain uses TRBV19 and TRBJ2-2; 9 bases are shared with TRBD1. The sequenced material came from PBMCs. The receptor was derived from a man between 18 and 35 years old in good health and CMV-seronegative. The CDR3 reads CASSEGQGSANTGELFF. CDR3 coding DNA: TGTGCCAGTAGTGAGGGACAGGGAAGCGCGAACACCGGGGAGCTGTTTTTT.